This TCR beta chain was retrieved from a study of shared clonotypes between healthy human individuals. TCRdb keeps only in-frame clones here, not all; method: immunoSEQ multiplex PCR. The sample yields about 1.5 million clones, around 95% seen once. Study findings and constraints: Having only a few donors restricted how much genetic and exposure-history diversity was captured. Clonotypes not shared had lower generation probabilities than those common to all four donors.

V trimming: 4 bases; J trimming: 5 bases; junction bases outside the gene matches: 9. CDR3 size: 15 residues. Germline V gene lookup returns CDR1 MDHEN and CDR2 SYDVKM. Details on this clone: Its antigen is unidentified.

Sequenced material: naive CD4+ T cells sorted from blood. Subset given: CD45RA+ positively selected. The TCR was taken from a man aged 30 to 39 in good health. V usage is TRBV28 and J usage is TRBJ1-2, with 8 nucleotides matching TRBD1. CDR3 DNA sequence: TGTGCCAGCAGTTCAGGACAGGGTGTTGGGTATGGCTACACCTTC. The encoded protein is CASSSGQGVGYGYTF.